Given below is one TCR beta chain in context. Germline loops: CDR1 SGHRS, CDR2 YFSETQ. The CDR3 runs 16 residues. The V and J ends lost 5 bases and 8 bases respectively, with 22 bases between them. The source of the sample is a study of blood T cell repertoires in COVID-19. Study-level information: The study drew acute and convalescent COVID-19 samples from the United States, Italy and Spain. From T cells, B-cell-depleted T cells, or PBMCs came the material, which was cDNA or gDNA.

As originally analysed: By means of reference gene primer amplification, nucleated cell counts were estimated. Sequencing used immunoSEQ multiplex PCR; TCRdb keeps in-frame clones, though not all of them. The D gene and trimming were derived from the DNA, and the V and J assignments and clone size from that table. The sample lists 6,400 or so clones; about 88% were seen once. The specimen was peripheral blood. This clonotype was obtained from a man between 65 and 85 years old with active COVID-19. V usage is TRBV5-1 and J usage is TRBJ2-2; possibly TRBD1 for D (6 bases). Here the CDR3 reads CASSPARTGSPGELFF. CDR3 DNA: TGCGCCAGCAGTCCAGCACGTACAGGGTCCCCGGGGGAGCTGTTTTTT.